These 6 T cell receptor beta chains were sequenced from one sample in a study of blood T cell repertoires in COVID-19. TCRdb's copy holds only in-frame clones and misses some; the assay was immunoSEQ multiplex PCR. This table holds approximately 170,000 clones, about 85% found once. The sequenced sample was peripheral blood. These receptors originate from an elderly man with COVID-19, enrolled during active disease.

The table lists this clone with a count of one. The rearrangement uses TRBV7-7 and TRBJ2-5, with TRBD1 as a possible D gene (5 bases). From germline, CDR1 is SSHAT and CDR2 FNYEAQ (reference sequence). The CDR3 sequence is 17 residues long. Deletions cut 5 bases from V and 1 base from J, with 20 bases between. The CDR3 coding sequence is TGTGCCAGCAGCGAGGCCAGATTGCACAGGTTCCAAGAGACCCAGTACTTC. Protein: CASSEARLHRFQETQYF. The full variable domain, rest sourced from reference TRBV7-7 and TRBJ2-5, is GAGVSQSPRYKVTKRGQDVTLRCDPISSHATLYWYQQALGQGPEFLTYFNYEAQPDKSGLPSDRFSAERPEGSISTLTIQRTEQRDSAMYRCASSEARLHRFQETQYFGPGTRLLVL.

The rearrangement links TRBV2 to TRBJ2-5, with 9 bases matching TRBD2. Trimming at V came to 11 bases and at J to 0 bases, leaving 16 bases not matched to a gene. There are 17 residues in the CDR3. Germline assignment: CDR1 SNHLY and CDR2 FYNNEI. The CDR3 coding sequence is TGTGCCCGCTGTGGGGGGGGCGCGGGGGGGTACCAAGAGACCCAGTACTTC. The encoded protein is CARCGGGAGGYQETQYF.

The V call is TRBV7-2, the J call TRBJ2-3; 14 bases are shared with TRBD2. The CDR3 is made up of 16 amino acids. V lost 1 base, J lost 5 bases, and 2 bases stayed unmatched. Germline-derived CDR1 and CDR2 are SGHTA and FQGNSA. The CDR3 nucleotides read TGTGCCAGCAGCTTAGGGACTAGCGGGGGGTTAGATACGCAGTATTTT. Residues: CASSLGTSGGLDTQYF.

The chain uses TRBV5-1 and TRBJ1-3, with D possibly being TRBD1 (5 bases). Between the trimmed V and J ends, which lost 0 bases and 2 bases, there was a span of 12 bases. The CDR3 runs to 16 residues. CDR1 SGHRS and CDR2 YFSETQ come from the germline V gene. In DNA, the CDR3 is TGCGCCAGCAGCTTGGAGGGCAGGGAACCTGGAAACACCATATATTTT. Its translation: CASSLEGREPGNTIYF.

The rearrangement uses TRBV7-6 and TRBJ2-2; TRBD1 matches at 7 bases. Germline V gene sequence: CDR1 SGHVS, CDR2 FNYEAQ. The CDR3 runs to 17 residues. The J segment lost 6 bases and the V segment lost 0 bases, leaving 10 bases of the junction unmatched. The CDR3 DNA reads TGTGCCAGCAGCTTAGCTCCACAGGGGTCCAAGGCCGGGGAGCTGTTTTTT. It encodes CASSLAPQGSKAGELFF.

The chain links TRBV4-1 to TRBJ2-5; 8 bases are a match to TRBD2. Germline CDR1 reads MGHRA; CDR2 reads YSYEKL. Unmatched junction bases numbered 3, after V lost 1 base and J lost 5 bases. The CDR3 has 14 residues. Here the CDR3 reads CASSQVAGGETQYF. The DNA for the CDR3 is TGCGCCAGCAGCCAAGTGGCGGGGGGCGAGACCCAGTACTTC.